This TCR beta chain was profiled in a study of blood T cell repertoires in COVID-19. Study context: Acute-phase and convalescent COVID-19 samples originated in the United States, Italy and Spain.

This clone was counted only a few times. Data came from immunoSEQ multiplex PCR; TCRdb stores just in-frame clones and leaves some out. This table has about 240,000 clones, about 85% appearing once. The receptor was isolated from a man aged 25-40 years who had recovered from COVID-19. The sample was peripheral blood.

CDR3 residues: CASSYTGDYGYTF. In DNA form, the CDR3 reads TGTGCCAGCAGTTACACAGGAGACTATGGCTACACCTTC. This sequence joins TRBV12-3 or TRBV12-4 and TRBJ1-2; D is possibly TRBD1 (5 bases). V lost 4 bases and J 3 bases, leaving 9 bases between the germline ends. CDR3 size: 13 residues.